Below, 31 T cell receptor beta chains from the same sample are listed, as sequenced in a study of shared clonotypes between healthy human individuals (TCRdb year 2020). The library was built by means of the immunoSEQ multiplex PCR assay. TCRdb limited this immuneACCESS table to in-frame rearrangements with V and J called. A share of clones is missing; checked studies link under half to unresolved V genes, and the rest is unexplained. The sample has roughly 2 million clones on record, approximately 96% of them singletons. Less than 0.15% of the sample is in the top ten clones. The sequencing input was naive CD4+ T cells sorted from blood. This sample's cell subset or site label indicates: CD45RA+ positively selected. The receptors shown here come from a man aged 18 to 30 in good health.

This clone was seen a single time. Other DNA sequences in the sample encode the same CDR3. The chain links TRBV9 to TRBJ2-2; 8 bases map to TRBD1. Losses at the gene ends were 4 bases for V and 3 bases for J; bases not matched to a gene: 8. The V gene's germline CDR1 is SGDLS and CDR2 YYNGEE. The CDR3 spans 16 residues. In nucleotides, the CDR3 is TGTGCCAGCAGCCTTACGGGGACAGGATACACCGGGGAGCTGTTTTTT. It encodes CASSLTGTGYTGELFF.

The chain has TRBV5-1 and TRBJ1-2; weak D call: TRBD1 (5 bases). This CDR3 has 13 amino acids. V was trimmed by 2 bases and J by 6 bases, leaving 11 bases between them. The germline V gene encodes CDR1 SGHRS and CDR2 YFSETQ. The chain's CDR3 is CASSLSGRDGYTF. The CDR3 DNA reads TGCGCCAGCAGCTTATCAGGGAGGGATGGCTACACCTTC.

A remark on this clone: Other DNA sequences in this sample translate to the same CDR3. The CDR3 here is CAWSVRLNTEAFF. The CDR3 nucleotides are TGTGCCTGGAGTGTGCGCCTCAACACTGAAGCTTTCTTT. The chain recombines TRBV30 with TRBJ1-1; D gene uncertain. This CDR3 region has 13 residues. V was cut by 0 bases and J by 2 bases, with 7 bases left in between. The germline V gene has CDR1 GTSNPN and CDR2 SVGIG (reference sequence).

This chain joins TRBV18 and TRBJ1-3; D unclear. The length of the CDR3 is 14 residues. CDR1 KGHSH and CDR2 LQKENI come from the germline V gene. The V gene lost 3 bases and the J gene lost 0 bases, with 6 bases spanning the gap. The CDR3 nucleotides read TGTGCCAGCTCACCGTTAAGCTCTGGAAACACCATATATTTT. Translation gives CASSPLSSGNTIYF.

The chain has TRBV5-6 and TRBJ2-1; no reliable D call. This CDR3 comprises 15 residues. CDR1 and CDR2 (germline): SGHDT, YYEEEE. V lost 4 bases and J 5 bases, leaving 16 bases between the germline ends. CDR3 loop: CASSPMVGPHNEQFF. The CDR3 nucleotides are TGTGCCAGCAGCCCCATGGTGGGCCCACACAATGAGCAGTTCTTC.

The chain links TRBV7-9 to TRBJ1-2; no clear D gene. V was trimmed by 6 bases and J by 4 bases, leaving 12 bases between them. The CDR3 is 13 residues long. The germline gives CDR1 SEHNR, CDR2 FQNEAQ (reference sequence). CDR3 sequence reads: CASRPQPIYGYTF. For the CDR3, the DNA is TGTGCCAGCAGACCCCAGCCCATCTATGGCTACACCTTC.

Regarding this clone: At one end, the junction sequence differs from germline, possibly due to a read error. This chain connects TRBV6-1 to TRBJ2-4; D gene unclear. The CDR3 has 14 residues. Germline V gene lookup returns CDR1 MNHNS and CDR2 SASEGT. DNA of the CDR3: TGTGCCAGCAGGGAAGACGAGCGAAAAAACATTCAGTACTTC. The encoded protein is CASREDERKNIQYF.

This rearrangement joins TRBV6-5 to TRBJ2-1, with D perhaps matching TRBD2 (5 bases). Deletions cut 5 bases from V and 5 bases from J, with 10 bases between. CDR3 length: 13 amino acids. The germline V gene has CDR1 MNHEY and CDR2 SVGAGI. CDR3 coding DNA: TGTGCCAGCAGTCGGGATCTCCACAATGAGCAGTTCTTC. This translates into CASSRDLHNEQFF.

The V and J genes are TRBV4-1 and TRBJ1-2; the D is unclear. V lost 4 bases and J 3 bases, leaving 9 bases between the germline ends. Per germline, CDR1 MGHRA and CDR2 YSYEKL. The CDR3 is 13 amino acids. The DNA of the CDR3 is TGCGCCAGCAGCCGGACGGTAGACTATGGCTACACCTTC. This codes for CASSRTVDYGYTF.

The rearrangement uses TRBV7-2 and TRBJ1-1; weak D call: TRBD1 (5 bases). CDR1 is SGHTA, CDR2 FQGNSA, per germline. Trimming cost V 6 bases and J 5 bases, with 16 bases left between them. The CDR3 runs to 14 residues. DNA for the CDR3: TGTGCCAGCAGTCAAAACACGGGGGGAACTGAAGCTTTCTTT. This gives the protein CASSQNTGGTEAFF.

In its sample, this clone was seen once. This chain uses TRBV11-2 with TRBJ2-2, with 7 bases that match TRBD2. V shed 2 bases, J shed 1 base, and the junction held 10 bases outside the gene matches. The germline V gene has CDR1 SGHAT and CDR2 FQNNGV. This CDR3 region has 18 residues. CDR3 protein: CASSLTTSANLNTGELFF. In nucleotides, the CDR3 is TGTGCCAGCAGCTTAACTACTAGCGCCAATTTGAACACCGGGGAGCTGTTTTTT.

CDR3 amino acids: CASCPSSYNSPLHF. The CDR3 bases are TGTGCCAGTTGCCCTAGCTCCTATAATTCACCCCTCCACTTT. The chain employs TRBV19 and TRBJ1-6; the D is unclear. CDR1 and CDR2 from the germline V gene are LNHDA and SQIVND (reference sequence). The CDR3 has 14 amino acids. V shed 8 bases and J shed 0 bases, with 8 bases lying between them. The full variable domain, completed using reference TRBV19 and TRBJ1-6, is DGGITQSPKYLFRKEGQNVTLSCEQNLNHDAMYWYRQDPGQGLRLIYYSQIVNDFQKGDIAEGYSVSREKKESFPLTVTSAQKNPTAFYLCASCPSSYNSPLHFGNGTRLTVT.

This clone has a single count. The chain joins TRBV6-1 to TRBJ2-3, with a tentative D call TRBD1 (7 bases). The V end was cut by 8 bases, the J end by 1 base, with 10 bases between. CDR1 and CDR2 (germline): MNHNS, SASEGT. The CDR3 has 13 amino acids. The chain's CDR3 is CASGGTGTDTQYF. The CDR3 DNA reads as TGTGCCAGCGGGGGGACAGGCACAGATACGCAGTATTTT.

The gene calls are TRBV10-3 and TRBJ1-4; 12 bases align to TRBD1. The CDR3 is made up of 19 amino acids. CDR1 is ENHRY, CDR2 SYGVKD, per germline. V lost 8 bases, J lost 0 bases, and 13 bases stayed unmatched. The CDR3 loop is CAISQRDRGRGATNEKLFF. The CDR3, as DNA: TGTGCCATCTCCCAGCGGGACAGGGGGCGAGGGGCAACTAATGAAAAACTGTTTTTT.

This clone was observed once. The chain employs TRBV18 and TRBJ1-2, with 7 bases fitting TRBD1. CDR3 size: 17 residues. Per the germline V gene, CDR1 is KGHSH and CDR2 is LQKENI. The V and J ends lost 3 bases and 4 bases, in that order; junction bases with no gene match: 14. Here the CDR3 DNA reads TGTGCCAGCTCACCCCGGGAATTGAGACAGGGCCTCTATGGCTACACCTTC. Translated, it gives CASSPRELRQGLYGYTF.

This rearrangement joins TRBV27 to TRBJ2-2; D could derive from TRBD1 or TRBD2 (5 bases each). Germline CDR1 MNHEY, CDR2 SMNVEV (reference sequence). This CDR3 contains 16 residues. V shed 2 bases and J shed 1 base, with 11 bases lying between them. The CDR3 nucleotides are TGTGCCAGCAGTTTAGTCGGGACCCTGAACACCGGGGAGCTGTTTTTT. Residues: CASSLVGTLNTGELFF.

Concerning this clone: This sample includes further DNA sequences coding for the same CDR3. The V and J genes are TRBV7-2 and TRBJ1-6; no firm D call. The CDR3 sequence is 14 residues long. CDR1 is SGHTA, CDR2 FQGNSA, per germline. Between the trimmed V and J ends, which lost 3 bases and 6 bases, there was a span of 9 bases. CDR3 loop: CASSLVGFNSPLHF. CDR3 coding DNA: TGTGCCAGCAGCTTGGTGGGGTTTAATTCACCCCTCCACTTT.

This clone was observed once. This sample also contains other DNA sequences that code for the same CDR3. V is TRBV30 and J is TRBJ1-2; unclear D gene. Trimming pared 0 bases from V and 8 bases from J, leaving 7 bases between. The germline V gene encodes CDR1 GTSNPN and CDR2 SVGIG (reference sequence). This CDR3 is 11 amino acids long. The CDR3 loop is CAWSVLGGYTF. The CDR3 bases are TGTGCCTGGAGTGTACTTGGGGGCTACACCTTC.

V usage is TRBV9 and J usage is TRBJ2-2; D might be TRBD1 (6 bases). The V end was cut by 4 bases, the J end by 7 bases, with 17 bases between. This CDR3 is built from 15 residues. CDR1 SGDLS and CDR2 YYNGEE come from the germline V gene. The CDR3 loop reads CASSRQGLAGGELFF. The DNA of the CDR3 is TGTGCCAGCAGCCGCCAGGGGTTAGCCGGCGGGGAGCTGTTTTTT.

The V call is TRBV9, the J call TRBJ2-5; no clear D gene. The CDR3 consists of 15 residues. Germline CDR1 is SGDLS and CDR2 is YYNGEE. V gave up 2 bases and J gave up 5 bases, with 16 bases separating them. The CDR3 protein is CASSVRSPLGETQYF. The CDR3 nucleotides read TGTGCCAGCAGCGTCAGGAGTCCCTTAGGGGAGACCCAGTACTTC.

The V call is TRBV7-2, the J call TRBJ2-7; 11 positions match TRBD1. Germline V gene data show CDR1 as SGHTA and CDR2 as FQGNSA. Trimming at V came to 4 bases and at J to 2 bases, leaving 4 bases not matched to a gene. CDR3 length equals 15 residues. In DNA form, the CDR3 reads TGTGCCAGCAGCTCCGGGACAGGGGGTACCTACGAGCAGTACTTC. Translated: CASSSGTGGTYEQYF.

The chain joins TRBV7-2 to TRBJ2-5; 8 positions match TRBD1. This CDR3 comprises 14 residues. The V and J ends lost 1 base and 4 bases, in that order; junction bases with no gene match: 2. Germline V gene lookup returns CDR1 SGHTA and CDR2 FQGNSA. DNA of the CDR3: TGTGCCAGCAGCTTAGTCGGGACAGGAGAGACCCAGTACTTC. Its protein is CASSLVGTGETQYF.

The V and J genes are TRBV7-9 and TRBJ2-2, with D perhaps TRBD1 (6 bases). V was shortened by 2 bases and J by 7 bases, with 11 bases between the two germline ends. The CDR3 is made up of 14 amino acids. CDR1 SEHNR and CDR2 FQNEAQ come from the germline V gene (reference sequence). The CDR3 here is CASSLQGTGGELFF. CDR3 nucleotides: TGTGCCAGCAGCTTACAGGGGACCGGCGGGGAGCTGTTTTTT.

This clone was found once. DNA of the CDR3: TGTGCCAGCAGTCTGGACAGGGATAATGAAAAACTGTTTTTT. Amino acid sequence: CASSLDRDNEKLFF. The chain combines TRBV6-1 with TRBJ1-4, with TRBD1 matching over 8 bases. The V gene end was trimmed by 5 bases and the J gene end by 4 bases; junction bases not matched to a gene: 3. Germline V lookup: CDR1 MNHNS, CDR2 SASEGT. This CDR3 has 14 amino acids.

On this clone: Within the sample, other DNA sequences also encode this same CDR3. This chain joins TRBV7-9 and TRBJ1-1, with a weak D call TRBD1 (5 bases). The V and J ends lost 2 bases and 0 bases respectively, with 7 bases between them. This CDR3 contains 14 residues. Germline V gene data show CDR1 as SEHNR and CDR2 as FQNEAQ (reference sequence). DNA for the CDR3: TGTGCCAGCAGCTTAAGGGGACTGAACACTGAAGCTTTCTTT. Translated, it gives CASSLRGLNTEAFF.

The CDR3, as DNA: TGTGCCAGCTCTATGGATCACAAAAACATTCAGTACTTC. Residues: CASSMDHKNIQYF. This chain links TRBV18 with TRBJ2-4; D gene ambiguous. This CDR3 comprises 13 residues. The germline V and J ends were trimmed by 6 bases and 3 bases, with 9 bases remaining between them. CDR1 is KGHSH and CDR2 is LQKENI in the germline V gene.

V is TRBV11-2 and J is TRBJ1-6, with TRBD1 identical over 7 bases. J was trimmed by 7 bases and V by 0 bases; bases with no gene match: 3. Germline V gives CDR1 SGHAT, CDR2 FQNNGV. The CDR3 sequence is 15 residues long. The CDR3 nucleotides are TGTGCCAGCAGCTTAGATGGGGACAGCAATTCACCCCTCCACTTT. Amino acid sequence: CASSLDGDSNSPLHF. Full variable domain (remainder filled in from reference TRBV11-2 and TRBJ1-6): EAGVAQSPRYKIIEKRQSVAFWCNPISGHATLYWYQQILGQGPKLLIQFQNNGVVDDSQLPKDRFSAERLKGVDSTLKIQPAKLEDSAVYLCASSLDGDSNSPLHFGNGTRLTVT.

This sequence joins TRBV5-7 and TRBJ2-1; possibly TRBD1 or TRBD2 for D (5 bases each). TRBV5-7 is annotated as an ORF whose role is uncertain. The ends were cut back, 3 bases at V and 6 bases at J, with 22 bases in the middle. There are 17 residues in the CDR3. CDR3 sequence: CASSSAAWVGRANEQFF. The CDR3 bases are TGTGCCAGCAGCTCTGCGGCGTGGGTGGGACGCGCCAATGAGCAGTTCTTC.

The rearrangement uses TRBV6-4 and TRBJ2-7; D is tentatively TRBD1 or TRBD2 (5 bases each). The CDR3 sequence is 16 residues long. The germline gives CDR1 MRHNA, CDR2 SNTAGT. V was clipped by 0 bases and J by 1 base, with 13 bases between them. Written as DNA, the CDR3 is TGTGCCAGCAGTGACTCACGGGACGGGATGTCCTACGAGCAGTACTTC. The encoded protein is CASSDSRDGMSYEQYF.

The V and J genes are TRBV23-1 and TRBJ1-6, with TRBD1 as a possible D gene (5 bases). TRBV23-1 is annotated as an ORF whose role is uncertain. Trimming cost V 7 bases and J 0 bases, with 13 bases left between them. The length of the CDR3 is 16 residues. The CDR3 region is CASTRGRSSYNSPLHF. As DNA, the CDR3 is TGCGCCAGCACAAGGGGACGGAGCTCCTATAATTCACCCCTCCACTTT.

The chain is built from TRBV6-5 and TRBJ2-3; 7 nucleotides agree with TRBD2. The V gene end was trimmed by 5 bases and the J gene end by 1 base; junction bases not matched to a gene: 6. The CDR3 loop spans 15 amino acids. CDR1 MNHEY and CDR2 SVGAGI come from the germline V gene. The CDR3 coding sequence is TGTGCCAGCAGTATGAAACGGGGGGGCACAGATACGCAGTATTTT. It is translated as CASSMKRGGTDTQYF.